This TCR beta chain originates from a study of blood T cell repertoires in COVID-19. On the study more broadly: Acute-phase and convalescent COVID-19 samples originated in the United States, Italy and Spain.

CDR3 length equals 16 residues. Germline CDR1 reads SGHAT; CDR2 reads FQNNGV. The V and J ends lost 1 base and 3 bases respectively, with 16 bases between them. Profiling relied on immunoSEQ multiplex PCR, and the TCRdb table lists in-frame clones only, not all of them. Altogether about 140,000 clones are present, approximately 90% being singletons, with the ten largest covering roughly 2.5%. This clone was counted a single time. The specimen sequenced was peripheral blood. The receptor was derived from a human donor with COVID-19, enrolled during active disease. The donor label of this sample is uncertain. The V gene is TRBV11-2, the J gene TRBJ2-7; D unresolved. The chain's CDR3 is CASSLGRRHGFYEQYF. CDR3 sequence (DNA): TGTGCCAGCAGCTTAGGCCGGCGGCACGGTTTCTACGAGCAGTACTTC.